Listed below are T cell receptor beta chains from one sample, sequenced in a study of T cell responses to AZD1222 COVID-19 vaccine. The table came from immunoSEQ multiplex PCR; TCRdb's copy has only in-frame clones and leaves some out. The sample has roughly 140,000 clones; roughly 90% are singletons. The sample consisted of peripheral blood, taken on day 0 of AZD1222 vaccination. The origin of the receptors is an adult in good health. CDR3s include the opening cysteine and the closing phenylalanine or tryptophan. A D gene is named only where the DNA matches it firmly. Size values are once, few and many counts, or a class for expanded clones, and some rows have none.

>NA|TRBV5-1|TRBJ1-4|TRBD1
CASSPFGQGARSNEKLFF
TGCGCCAGCAGCCCTTTCGGGCAGGGGGCGCGTTCTAATGAAAAACTGTTTTTT
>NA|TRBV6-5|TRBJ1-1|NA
CATRRVNTEAFF
TGTGCCACCAGGCGCGTGAACACTGAAGCTTTCTTT
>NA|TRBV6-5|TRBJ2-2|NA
CASSYWGTGELFF
TGTGCCAGCAGTTATTGGGGGACCGGGGAGCTGTTTTTT
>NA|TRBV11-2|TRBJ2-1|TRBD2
CASTPLRTSGGAYNEQFF
TGTGCCAGCACTCCCCTACGGACTAGCGGGGGGGCATACAATGAGCAGTTCTTC
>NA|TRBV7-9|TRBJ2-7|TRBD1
CASSLERTGLKWYEQYF
TGTGCCAGCAGCTTAGAGAGGACAGGGCTAAAGTGGTACGAGCAGTACTTC
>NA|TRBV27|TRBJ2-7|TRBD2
CASSPRLAGGHTTYEQYF
TGTGCCAGCAGTCCACGACTAGCGGGAGGTCATACCACCTACGAGCAGTACTTC
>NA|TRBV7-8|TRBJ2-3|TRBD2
CASSPLAGGSTDTQYF
TGTGCCAGCAGCCCCTTAGCGGGGGGATCCACAGATACGCAGTATTTT
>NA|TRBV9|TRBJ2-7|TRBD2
CASSVAPGLDLYF
TGTGCCAGCAGCGTAGCGCCGGGACTAGATCTGTACTTC
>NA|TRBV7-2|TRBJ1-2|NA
CASSSLGPGTF
TGTGCCAGCAGCTCGCTGGGACCGGGCACCTTC
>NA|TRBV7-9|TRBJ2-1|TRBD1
CASSLGQGSYNEQFF
TGTGCCAGCAGCTTAGGACAGGGTTCCTACAATGAGCAGTTCTTC
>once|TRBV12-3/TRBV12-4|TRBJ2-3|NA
CASSLQDTQYF
TGTGCCAGCAGTTTACAGGATACGCAGTATTTT
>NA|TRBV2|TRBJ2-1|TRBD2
CASREGAGGLDEQFF
TGTGCCAGCAGGGAAGGGGCGGGGGGGCTCGATGAGCAGTTCTTC
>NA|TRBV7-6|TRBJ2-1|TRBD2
CASSPGLAGHNEQFF
TGTGCCAGCAGCCCCGGACTAGCGGGGCACAATGAGCAGTTCTTC
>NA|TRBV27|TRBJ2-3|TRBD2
CASRRGGHSTDTQYF
TGTGCCAGCAGACGGGGGGGCCATAGCACAGATACGCAGTATTTT
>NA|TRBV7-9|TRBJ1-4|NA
CASNRDTNEKLFF
TGTGCCAGCAACAGGGATACTAATGAAAAACTGTTTTTT
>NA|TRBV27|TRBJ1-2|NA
CASSQRDYYGYTF
TGTGCCAGCAGTCAACGGGATTACTATGGCTACACCTTC
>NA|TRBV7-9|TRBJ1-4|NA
CASSLVSGATNEKLFF
TGTGCCAGCAGCTTAGTTTCTGGGGCAACTAATGAAAAACTGTTTTTT
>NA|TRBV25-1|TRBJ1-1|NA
CASSAVGGWNTEAFF
TGTGCCAGCAGTGCGGTGGGGGGTTGGAACACTGAAGCTTTCTTT
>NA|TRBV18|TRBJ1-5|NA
CASSPWESNQPQHF
TGTGCCAGCTCACCATGGGAGAGCAATCAGCCCCAGCATTTT
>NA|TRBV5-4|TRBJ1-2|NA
CASSLDGFGYTF
TGTGCCAGCAGCTTGGATGGATTTGGCTACACCTTC
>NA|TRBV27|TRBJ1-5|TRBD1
CARGTGGNQPQHF
TGTGCCAGGGGGACAGGGGGCAATCAGCCCCAGCATTTT
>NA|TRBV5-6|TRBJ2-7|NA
CASSLLSEQYF
TGTGCCAGCAGCTTGTTAAGCGAGCAGTACTTC
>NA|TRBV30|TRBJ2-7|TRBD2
CAWGGHDNSGTREQYF
TGTGCCTGGGGAGGACACGACAACAGCGGGACTCGGGAGCAGTACTTC
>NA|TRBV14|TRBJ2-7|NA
CASSQAGTPRYEQYF
TGTGCCAGCAGCCAAGCCGGGACGCCGAGATACGAGCAGTACTTC
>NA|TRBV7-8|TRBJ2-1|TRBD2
CASSLAGLANEQFF
TGTGCCAGCAGCTTAGCCGGACTAGCGAATGAGCAGTTCTTC
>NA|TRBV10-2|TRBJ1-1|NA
CASSGARLNTEAFF
TGCGCCAGCAGTGGGGCCAGGTTGAACACTGAAGCTTTCTTT
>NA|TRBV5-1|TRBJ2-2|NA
CASTRGASTGELFF
TGCGCCAGCACTCGGGGGGCTAGCACCGGGGAGCTGTTTTTT
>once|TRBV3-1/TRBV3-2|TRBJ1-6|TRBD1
CASSRQGISNSPLHF
TGTGCCAGCAGCCGACAGGGTATCAGTAATTCACCCCTCCACTTT
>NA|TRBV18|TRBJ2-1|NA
CASSRASSYNEQFF
TGTGCCAGCTCAAGGGCGAGCTCCTACAATGAGCAGTTCTTC
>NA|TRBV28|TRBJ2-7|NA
CASSFLAGVTAYEQYF
TGTGCCAGCAGTTTCCTCGCAGGGGTTACGGCCTACGAGCAGTACTTC
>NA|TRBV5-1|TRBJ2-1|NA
CASSPRVEEQFF
TGCGCCAGCAGCCCGCGCGTGGAGGAGCAGTTCTTC
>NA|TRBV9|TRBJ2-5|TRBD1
CASSGRGQGRQETQYF
TGTGCCAGCAGCGGAAGGGGACAGGGGCGCCAAGAGACCCAGTACTTC
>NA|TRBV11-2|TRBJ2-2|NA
CASSLFTGELFF
TGTGCCAGCAGCTTATTCACCGGGGAGCTGTTTTTT
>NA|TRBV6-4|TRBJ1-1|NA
CASSFEGNTEAFF
TGTGCCAGCAGTTTCGAAGGGAACACTGAAGCTTTCTTT
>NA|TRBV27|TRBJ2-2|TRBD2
CASREAGRSPGELFF
TGTGCCAGCAGGGAAGCGGGGAGGTCCCCCGGGGAGCTGTTTTTT
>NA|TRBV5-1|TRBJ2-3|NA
CASSLELGTTDTQYF
TGCGCCAGCAGCTTGGAGCTCGGGACGACAGATACGCAGTATTTT
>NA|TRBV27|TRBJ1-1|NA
CASRLVSTAEAFF
TGTGCCAGCAGGCTTGTAAGTACGGCTGAAGCTTTCTTT
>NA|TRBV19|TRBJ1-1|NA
CASSIGGRNTEAFF
TGTGCCAGTAGTATCGGGGGCCGGAACACTGAAGCTTTCTTT
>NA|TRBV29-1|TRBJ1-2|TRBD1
CSVGRDRLYGYTF
TGCAGCGTGGGCCGGGACAGGCTCTATGGCTACACCTTC
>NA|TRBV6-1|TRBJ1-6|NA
CASSEASPNSPLHF
TGTGCCAGCAGTGAAGCGAGCCCAAATTCACCCCTCCACTTT
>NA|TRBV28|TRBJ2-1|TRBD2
CASSAGTSQYNEQFF
TGTGCCAGCAGCGCGGGGACTAGCCAGTACAATGAGCAGTTCTTC
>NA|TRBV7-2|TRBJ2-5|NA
CASSPHKGLFQETQYF
TGTGCCAGCAGCCCCCACAAGGGGCTATTCCAAGAGACCCAGTACTTC
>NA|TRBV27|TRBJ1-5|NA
CASSLARGNQPQHF
TGTGCCAGCAGTTTAGCCAGGGGCAATCAGCCCCAGCATTTT
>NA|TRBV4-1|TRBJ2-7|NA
CASSQDLWGDLYEQYF
TGCGCCAGCAGCCAAGATCTGTGGGGGGATCTCTACGAGCAGTACTTC
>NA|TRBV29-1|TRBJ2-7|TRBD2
CSVEDKASGSYEQYF
TGCAGCGTTGAAGATAAGGCTAGCGGTTCCTACGAGCAGTACTTC
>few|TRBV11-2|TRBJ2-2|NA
CASSGGPSAPTGELFF
TGTGCCAGCAGCGGCGGGCCTTCGGCGCCCACCGGGGAGCTGTTTTTT